This record covers a single T cell receptor (beta chain). Its antigen is unknown. The CDR3 length is 14 residues. Germline V CDR1 and CDR2: SGHTA, FQGTGA. Trimming removed 4 bases from V and 2 bases from J, with 9 bases in between. The record originates from a study of T cells in Graves' hyperthyroidism and ophthalmopathy. Study conclusions and caveats: For ophthalmopathy, model prediction preceded onset by a median roughly 5.9 months.

Amplification targeted TCR beta CDR3 regions from RNA transcripts. First-round RT-PCR with HTBI primers amplified the TCR CDR3 region. TCRdb re-called the multiplex PCR reads through MiXCR, storing one row per CDR3 protein. The sample includes some 360,000 distinct CDR3 sequences, 11% to 15% seen only once; the top ten take roughly 9.6%. The sample comprised blood. The origin of this receptor is a woman aged 60-75 years with Graves' hyperthyroidism. The chain combines TRBV7-3 with TRBJ2-1, with unresolved D. In DNA, the CDR3 is TGTGCCAGCAGCTCCCGACATCCCTACAATGAGCAGTTCTTC. It encodes CASSSRHPYNEQFF.